This TCR beta chain was profiled in a study of T cell repertoires in cytomegalovirus infection. For the study at large: In the study, CMV epitopes included recently identified HLA-C-restricted and well-studied HLA-B-restricted ones. Public TCR beta signatures provided an indication of both CMV infection and a matching HLA type. Study-level results: Clonotype analysis showed dominance of the ex vivo response by HLA-C-restricted CMV-specific TCR beta clonotypes. Summed frequency of shared TCR beta families picked out CMV carriers who also had the relevant HLA.

Each CDR3 protein is one row after TCRdb ran MiXCR on the reads. The repertoire holds hundreds of thousands of distinct CDR3 sequences, with around 29% as singletons. There are a few counts of this clonotype. The antigen is undetermined. CDR1 SGHDT and CDR2 YYEEEE come from the germline V gene. V was pared by 3 bases and J by 4 bases, with 11 bases of the junction left unmatched. The CDR3 covers 17 residues. Material: cultured CD8+ T cells from PBMCs, obtained from culture after CMV antigen stimulation. The sequence was collected from a human donor in good health (CMV status not recorded). Some clones in this sample may be carry-over from other donors' samples. The chain has TRBV5-6 and TRBJ2-2, with 8 positions matching TRBD2. The CDR3 DNA follows: TGTGCCAGCAGCTCATCCACTAACCGGGGGGGCACCGGGGAGCTGTTTTTT. Protein product: CASSSSTNRGGTGELFF.